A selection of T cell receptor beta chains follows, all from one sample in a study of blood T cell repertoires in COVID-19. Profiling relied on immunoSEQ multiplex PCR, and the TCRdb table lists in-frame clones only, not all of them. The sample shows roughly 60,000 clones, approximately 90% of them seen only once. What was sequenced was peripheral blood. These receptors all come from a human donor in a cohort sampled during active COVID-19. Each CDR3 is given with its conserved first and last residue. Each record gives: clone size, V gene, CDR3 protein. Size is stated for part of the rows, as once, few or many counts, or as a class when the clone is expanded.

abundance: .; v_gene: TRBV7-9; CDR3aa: CASSLAQDTQYF
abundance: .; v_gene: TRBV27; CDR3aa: CASLATGSGANVLTF
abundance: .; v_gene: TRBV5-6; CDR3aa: CASSLGTGNTEAFF
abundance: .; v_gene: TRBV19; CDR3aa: CASSVGTNSGNTIYF
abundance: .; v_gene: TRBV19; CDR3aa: CASSMSGLRYDEQFF
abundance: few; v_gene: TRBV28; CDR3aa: CATTTGTYGYTF
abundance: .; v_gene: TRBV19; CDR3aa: CASSPTGLDEKLFF
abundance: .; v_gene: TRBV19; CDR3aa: CASSTQGAYLQPQHF
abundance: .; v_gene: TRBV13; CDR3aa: CASSSHRGMNTEAFF
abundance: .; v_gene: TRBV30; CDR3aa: CAWQYGGSISYEQYF
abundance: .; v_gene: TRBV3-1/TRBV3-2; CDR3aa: CASSPPPDSPNTEAFF
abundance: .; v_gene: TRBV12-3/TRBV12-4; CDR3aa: CASTKNTEAFF
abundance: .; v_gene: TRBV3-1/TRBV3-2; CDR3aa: CASSQDSETGTSPLHF
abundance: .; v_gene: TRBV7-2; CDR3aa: CASSPGGNEQFF
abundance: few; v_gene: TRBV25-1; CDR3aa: CASSERQDPLNTEAFF
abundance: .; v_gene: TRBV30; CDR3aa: CAWSFTGTGTDTQYF
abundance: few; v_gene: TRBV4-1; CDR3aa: CASSQQLGLGNQPQHF
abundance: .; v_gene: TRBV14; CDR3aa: CASTSRKRKEWIAGGLSSYNEQFF
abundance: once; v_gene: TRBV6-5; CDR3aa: CASSYSANTDTEAFF
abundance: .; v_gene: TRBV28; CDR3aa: CASSTTSGRETQYF
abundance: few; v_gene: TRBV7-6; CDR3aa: CASSPGQGNSPLHF
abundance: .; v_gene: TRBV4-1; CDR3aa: CASSQGWQENIQYF
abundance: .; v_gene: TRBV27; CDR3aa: CASSLSGSSYNEQFF
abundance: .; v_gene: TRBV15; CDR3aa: CATRDREGSGELFF
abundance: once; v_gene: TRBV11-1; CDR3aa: CASSLLPNTEAFF
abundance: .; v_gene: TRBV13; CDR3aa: CASSLGQGNTIYF
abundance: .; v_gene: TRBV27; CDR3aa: CASRSGAEAFF
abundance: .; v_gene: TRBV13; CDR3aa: CASSFSQGGVKKLFF
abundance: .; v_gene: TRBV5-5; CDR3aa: CASSLGFRTANSPLHF
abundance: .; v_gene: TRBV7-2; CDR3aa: CASSSDSSGSSYEQYF
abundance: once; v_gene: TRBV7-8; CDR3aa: CASSLARRGGDLTTYNEQFF
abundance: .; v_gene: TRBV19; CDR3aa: CASSIGLHSNQPQHF
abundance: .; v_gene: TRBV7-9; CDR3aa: CASSLAFNVKRDRTDTQYF
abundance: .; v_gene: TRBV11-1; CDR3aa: CASSLMGRAGGYTF
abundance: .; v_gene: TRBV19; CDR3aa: CATSWGGSGYTF
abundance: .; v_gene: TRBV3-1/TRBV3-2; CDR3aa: CASSQDLGQGFSNEQFF
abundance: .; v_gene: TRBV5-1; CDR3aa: CASSSGQGFEKLFF
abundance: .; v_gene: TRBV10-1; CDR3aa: CASSESGANTEAFF
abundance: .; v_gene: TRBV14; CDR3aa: CASSHNYSPLHF
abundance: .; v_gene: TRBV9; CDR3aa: CASSVELPTDTQYF
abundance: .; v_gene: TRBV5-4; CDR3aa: CASSSWTEGARGGYTF
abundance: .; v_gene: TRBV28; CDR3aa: CASKGTSGARGTDTQYF
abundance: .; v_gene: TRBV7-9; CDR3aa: CASSLGIGSNQPQHF
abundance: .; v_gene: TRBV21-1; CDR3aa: CASSKGQGNQETQYF
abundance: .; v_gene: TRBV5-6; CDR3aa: CASSSTPTESYEQYF
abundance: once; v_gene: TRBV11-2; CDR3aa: CASSSNRGPMGVQYF
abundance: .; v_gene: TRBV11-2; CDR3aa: CASSLGVALGTDTQYF
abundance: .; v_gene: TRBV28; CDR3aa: CASSLGSQGAQSTGELFF
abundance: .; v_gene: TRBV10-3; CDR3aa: CAISESARYNEQFF
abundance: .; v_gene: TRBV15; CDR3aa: CATSRDALESLGSTEAFF
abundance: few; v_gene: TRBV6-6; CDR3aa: CASIPPGGGNTIYF